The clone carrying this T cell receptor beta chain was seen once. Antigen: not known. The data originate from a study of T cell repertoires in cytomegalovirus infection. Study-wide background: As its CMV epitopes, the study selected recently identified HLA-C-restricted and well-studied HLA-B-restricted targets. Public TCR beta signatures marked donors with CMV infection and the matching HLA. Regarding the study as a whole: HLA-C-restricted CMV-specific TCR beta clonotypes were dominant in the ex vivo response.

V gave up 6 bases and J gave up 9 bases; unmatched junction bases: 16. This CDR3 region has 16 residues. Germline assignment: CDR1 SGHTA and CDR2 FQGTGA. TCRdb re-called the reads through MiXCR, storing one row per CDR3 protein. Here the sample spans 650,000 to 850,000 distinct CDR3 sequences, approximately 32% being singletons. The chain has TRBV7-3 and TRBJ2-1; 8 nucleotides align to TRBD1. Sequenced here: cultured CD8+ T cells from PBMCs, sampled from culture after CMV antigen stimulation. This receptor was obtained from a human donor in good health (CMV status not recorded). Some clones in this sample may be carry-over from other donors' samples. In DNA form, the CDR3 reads TGTGCCAGCAGTCTACGTGACAGGGGCCTCCCAGGTGAGCAGTTCTTC. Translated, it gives CASSLRDRGLPGEQFF. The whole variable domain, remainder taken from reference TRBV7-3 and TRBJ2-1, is GAGVSQTPSNKVTEKGKYVELRCDPISGHTALYWYRQSLGQGPEFLIYFQGTGAADDSGLPNDRFFAVRPEGSVSTLKIQRTERGDSAVYLCASSLRDRGLPGEQFFGPGTRLTVL.